These 8 T cell receptor beta chains came from one sample sequenced in a study of blood T cell repertoires in COVID-19 (dated by TCRdb to 2018 to 2020). Receptor amplification or capture employed the immunoSEQ multiplex PCR assay. TCRdb's version of the immuneACCESS table is confined to in-frame rearrangements and falls short of the full clone set. An unresolved V gene accounts for under half of the shortfall where checked; the remainder is of unknown origin. Present in this sample are under 80,000 clones, roughly 75% of which were seen just once. The ten top clones hold 8.5% to 10% of the sample. Sequences were obtained from peripheral blood. Every receptor here comes from a human donor in a cohort sampled during active COVID-19.

The chain recombines TRBV11-2 with TRBJ2-7; 11 bases align to TRBD2. V gave up 1 base and J gave up 4 bases; unmatched junction bases: 6. CDR1 is SGHAT, CDR2 FQNNGV, per germline. The CDR3 runs to 16 residues. CDR3 amino acids: CASSLGLAGGGYEQYF. Written as DNA, the CDR3 is TGTGCCAGCAGCTTAGGTCTAGCGGGAGGTGGGTACGAGCAGTACTTC.

The V and J genes are TRBV5-4 and TRBJ2-3, with TRBD2 matching over 7 bases. Trimming removed 2 bases from V and 4 bases from J; junction bases left unmatched: 1. This CDR3 has 13 residues. In germline, CDR1 is SGHNT, CDR2 YYREEE (reference sequence). CDR3 in amino acids: CASSFRGADTQYF. The CDR3 coding sequence is TGTGCCAGCAGCTTTCGGGGGGCAGATACGCAGTATTTT.

The V gene is TRBV7-2, the J gene TRBJ2-2, with D possibly being TRBD1 (5 bases). Trimming took 6 bases from V and 4 from J, leaving 9 bases between them. There are 13 residues in the CDR3. Germline CDR1 SGHTA, CDR2 FQGNSA. CDR3 residues: CASSSQGTGELFF. The CDR3 coding sequence is TGTGCCAGCAGTTCCCAGGGCACCGGGGAGCTGTTTTTT. Filled out from reference TRBV7-2 and TRBJ2-2, the complete variable domain reads GAGVSQSPSNKVTEKGKDVELRCDPISGHTALYWYRQSLGQGLEFLIYFQGNSAPDKSGLPSDRFSAERTGGSVSTLTIQRTQQEDSAVYLCASSSQGTGELFFGEGSRLTVL.

This sequence joins TRBV19 and TRBJ2-7; 9 bases fit TRBD1. Germline CDR1 reads LNHDA; CDR2 reads SQIVND (reference sequence). The CDR3 runs to 18 residues. Trimming removed 4 bases from V and 3 bases from J; junction bases left unmatched: 16. In nucleotides, the CDR3 is TGTGCCAGTAGTAAGGGACAGGGACTTCGAGCGGGCAACTACGAGCAGTACTTC. It yields the protein CASSKGQGLRAGNYEQYF.

This sequence joins TRBV28 and TRBJ1-5, with 8 positions matching TRBD1. V gave up 7 bases and J gave up 0 bases; unmatched junction bases: 8. CDR3 length: 16 residues. CDR1 is MDHEN and CDR2 is SYDVKM in the germline V gene. The CDR3 here is CASNRDRFYSNQPQHF. In DNA, the CDR3 is TGTGCCAGCAACCGGGACAGGTTCTATAGCAATCAGCCCCAGCATTTT.

This clone was detected a few times. The rearrangement joins TRBV12-3 or TRBV12-4 to TRBJ2-5; the D gene is possibly TRBD2 (5 bases). V dropped 6 bases and J dropped 7 bases, with 9 bases sitting between them. This CDR3 is built from 11 residues. The CDR3 nucleotides read TGTGCCAGCAGGGGCGGAGGGACCCAGTACTTC. Protein product: CASRGGGTQYF.

This clone was recorded a few times. CDR3 loop: CASSSGQTRNEQFF. In nucleotides, the CDR3 is TGCGCCAGCAGCTCGGGACAGACCCGCAATGAGCAGTTCTTC. The rearrangement joins TRBV5-1 to TRBJ2-1, with TRBD1 identical over 7 bases. The CDR3 spans 14 residues. With 3 bases clipped from V and 6 bases from J, the junction kept 6 bases outside the gene matches. In germline, CDR1 is SGHRS, CDR2 YFSETQ.

This clone occurred once. The V and J genes are TRBV2 and TRBJ2-7; 7 bases match TRBD1. The trim removed 3 bases at V and 7 bases at J, leaving 12 bases unmatched. The CDR3 length is 15 residues. CDR1 and CDR2 from the germline V gene are SNHLY and FYNNEI. The CDR3 DNA reads as TGTGCCAGCAGTGACGCAGGACAGGATCGAGGAGAGCAGTACTTC. Translation: CASSDAGQDRGEQYF. The entire variable domain, with the rest obtained from reference TRBV2 and TRBJ2-7, is as follows: EPEVTQTPSHQVTQMGQEVILRCVPISNHLYFYWYRQILGQKVEFLVSFYNNEISEKSEIFDDQFSVERPDGSNFTLKIRSTKLEDSAMYFCASSDAGQDRGEQYFGPGTRLTVT.